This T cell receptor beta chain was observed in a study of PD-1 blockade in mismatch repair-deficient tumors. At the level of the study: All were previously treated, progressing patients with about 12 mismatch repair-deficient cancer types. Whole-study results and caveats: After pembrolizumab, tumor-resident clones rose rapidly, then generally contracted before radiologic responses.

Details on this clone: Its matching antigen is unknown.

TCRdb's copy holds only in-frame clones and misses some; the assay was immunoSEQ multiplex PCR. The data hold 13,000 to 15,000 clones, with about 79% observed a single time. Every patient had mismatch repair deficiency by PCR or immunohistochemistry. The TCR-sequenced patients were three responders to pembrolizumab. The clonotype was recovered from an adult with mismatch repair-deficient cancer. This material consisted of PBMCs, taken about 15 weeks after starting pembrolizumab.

The CDR3 bases are TGTGCCAGCAGCCCACGGGGACAGGGAGACTACGAGCAGTACTTC. This sequence encodes CASSPRGQGDYEQYF. This chain joins TRBV6-6 and TRBJ2-7; TRBD1 agrees at 9 bases. This CDR3 region has 15 residues. The J segment lost 3 bases and the V segment lost 6 bases, leaving 9 bases of the junction unmatched. The germline CDR1 and CDR2 sequences are MNHNY and SVGAGI (reference sequence).